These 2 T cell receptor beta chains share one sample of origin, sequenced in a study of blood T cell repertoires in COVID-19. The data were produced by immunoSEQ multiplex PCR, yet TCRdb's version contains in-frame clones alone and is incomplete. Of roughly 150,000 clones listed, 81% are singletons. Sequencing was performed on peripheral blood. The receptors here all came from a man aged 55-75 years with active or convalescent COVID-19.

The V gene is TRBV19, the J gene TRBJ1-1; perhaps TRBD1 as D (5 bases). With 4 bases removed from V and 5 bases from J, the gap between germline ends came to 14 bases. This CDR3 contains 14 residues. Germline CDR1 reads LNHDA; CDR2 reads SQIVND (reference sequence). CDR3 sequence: CASSTLGAGTEAFF. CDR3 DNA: TGTGCCAGTAGTACCCTTGGGGCGGGGACTGAAGCTTTCTTT.

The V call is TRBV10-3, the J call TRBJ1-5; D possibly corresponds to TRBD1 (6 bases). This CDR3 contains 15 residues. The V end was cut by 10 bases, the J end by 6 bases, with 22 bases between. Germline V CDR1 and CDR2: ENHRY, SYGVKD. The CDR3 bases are TGTGCCACCCGGGGGGGACACTTGAAGGGTCAGCCCCAGCATTTT. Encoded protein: CATRGGHLKGQPQHF.